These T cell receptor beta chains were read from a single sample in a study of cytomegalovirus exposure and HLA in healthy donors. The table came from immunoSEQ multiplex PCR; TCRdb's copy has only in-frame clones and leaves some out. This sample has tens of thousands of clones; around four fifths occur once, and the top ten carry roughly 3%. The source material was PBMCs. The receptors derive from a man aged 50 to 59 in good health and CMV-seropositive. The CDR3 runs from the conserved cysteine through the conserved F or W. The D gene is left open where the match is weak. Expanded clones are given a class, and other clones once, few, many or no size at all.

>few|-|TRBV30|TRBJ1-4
CAWSVPGGKEKLFF
TGTGCCTGGAGTGTACCGGGCGGGAAGGAAAAACTGTTTTTT
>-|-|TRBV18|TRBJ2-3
CASSPPGRRVKADTQYF
TGTGCCAGCTCACCACCGGGGCGCCGTGTGAAAGCAGATACGCAGTATTTT
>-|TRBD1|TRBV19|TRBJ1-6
CASRESGTANSPLHF
TGTGCCAGTAGGGAATCCGGGACAGCAAATTCACCCCTCCACTTT
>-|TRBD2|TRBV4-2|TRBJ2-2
CASSQKLAGGKTGELFF
TGTGCCAGCAGCCAGAAACTAGCGGGAGGGAAAACCGGGGAGCTGTTTTTT
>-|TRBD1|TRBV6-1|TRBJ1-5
CASSGDRRGNQPQHF
TGTGCCAGCAGTGGGGACAGGAGGGGCAACCAGCCCCAGCATTTT
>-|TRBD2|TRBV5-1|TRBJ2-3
CASSRGTSGPADTQYF
TGCGCCAGCAGCCGCGGGACTAGCGGTCCCGCAGATACGCAGTATTTT
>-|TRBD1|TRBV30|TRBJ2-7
CAWGPGQGLYEQYF
TGTGCCTGGGGCCCGGGACAGGGACTCTACGAGCAGTACTTC
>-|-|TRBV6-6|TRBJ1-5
CASSYAVLGQPQHF
TGTGCCAGCAGTTATGCGGTTTTGGGTCAGCCCCAGCATTTT
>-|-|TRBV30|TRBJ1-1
CAWTAITGLTEAFF
TGTGCCTGGACCGCTATCACAGGGTTAACTGAAGCTTTCTTT
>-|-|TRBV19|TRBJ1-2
CASSMYRDYGYTF
TGTGCCAGTAGTATGTACAGGGACTATGGCTACACCTTC
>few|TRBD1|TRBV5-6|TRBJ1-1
CASSLQGAAFF
TGTGCCAGCAGCTTGCAGGGGGCGGCTTTCTTT
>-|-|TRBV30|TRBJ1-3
CAWTRLTSGNTIYF
TGTGCCTGGACCAGACTGACCTCTGGAAACACCATATATTTT
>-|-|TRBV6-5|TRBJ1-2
CASSLNRADYGYTF
TGTGCCAGCAGTCTCAACAGGGCAGACTATGGCTACACCTTC
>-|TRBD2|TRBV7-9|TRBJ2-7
CASSLAGTSGSYEQYF
TGTGCCAGCAGCTTAGCGGGGACTAGCGGGAGTTACGAGCAGTACTTC
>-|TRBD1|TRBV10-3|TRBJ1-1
CAISEGQANTEAFF
TGTGCCATCAGTGAGGGACAGGCGAACACTGAAGCTTTCTTT
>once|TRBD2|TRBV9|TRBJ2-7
CASSVGTSGGLYEQYF
TGTGCCAGCAGCGTAGGGACTAGCGGGGGATTATACGAGCAGTACTTC
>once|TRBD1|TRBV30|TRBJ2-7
CAWGTGVSYEQYF
TGTGCCTGGGGGACAGGGGTATCCTACGAGCAGTACTTC
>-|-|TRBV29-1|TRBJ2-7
CSVEGISYEQYF
TGCAGCGTTGAGGGCATTTCCTACGAGCAGTACTTC
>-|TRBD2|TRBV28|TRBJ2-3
CASSSTSGHTDTQYF
TGTGCCAGCAGTTCGACTAGCGGCCACACAGATACGCAGTATTTT
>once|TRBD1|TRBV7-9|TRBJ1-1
CASSLAAATGGQNEAFF
TGTGCCAGCAGCTTAGCGGCCGCAACAGGGGGCCAGAATGAAGCTTTCTTT
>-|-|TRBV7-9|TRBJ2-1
CASSSQWPNEQFF
TGTGCCAGCAGCTCACAGTGGCCCAATGAGCAGTTCTTC
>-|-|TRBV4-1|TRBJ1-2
CASSQVAKYGYTF
TGCGCCAGCAGCCAAGTGGCCAAATATGGCTACACCTTC
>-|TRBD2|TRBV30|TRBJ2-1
CAWRKAGYDNEQFF
TGTGCCTGGAGGAAAGCGGGATACGACAATGAGCAGTTCTTC
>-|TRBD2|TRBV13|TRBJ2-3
CASSPPAGGGPDTQYF
TGTGCCAGCAGCCCCCCAGCGGGAGGGGGTCCAGATACGCAGTATTTT
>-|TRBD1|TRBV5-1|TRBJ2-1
CASSTRQGAGYNEQFF
TGCGCCAGCAGCACACGACAGGGGGCAGGGTACAATGAGCAGTTCTTC
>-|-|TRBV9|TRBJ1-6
CASSRGGIDSPLHF
TGTGCCAGCAGCAGGGGCGGGATCGATTCACCCCTCCACTTT
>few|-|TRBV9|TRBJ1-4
CASSRRGGNEKLFF
TGTGCCAGCAGCAGACGAGGGGGAAATGAAAAACTGTTTTTT
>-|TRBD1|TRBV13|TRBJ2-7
CASSTTGGLYEQYF
TGTGCCAGCAGCACAACAGGGGGCTTGTACGAGCAGTACTTC
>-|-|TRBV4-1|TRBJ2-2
CASSQPGANTGELFF
TGCGCCAGCAGCCAACCGGGGGCGAACACCGGGGAGCTGTTTTTT
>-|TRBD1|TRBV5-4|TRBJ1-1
CASSSRTGRTEAFF
TGTGCCAGCAGCTCCCGGACAGGGAGGACTGAAGCTTTCTTT
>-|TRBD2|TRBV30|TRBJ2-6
CAWGRDSGANGLTF
TGTGCCTGGGGGAGGGACTCTGGGGCCAACGGCCTGACTTTC
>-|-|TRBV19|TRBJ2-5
CASSFRLGGVKEETQYF
TGTGCCAGTAGTTTTCGACTAGGCGGGGTTAAGGAAGAGACCCAGTACTTC
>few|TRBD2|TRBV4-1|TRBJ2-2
CASSPSSGTSGRVDTGELFF
TGCGCCAGCAGCCCCTCCTCCGGGACTAGCGGGAGAGTTGACACCGGGGAGCTGTTTTTT
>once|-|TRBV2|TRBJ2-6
CASTYSGANVLTF
TGTGCCAGCACTTACTCTGGGGCCAACGTCCTGACTTTC
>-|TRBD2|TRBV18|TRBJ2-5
CASSYGTSGRETQYF
TGTGCCAGCTCATACGGGACTAGTGGTCGGGAGACCCAGTACTTC
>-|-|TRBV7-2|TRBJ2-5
CASSLSTALRTQYF
TGTGCCAGCAGCTTATCAACTGCTCTACGAACGCAGTACTTC
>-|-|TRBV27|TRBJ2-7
CASRLVFSSYEQYF
TGTGCCAGCAGATTAGTTTTTAGTTCCTACGAGCAGTACTTC
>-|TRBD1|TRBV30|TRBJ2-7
CAWRDRGYEQYF
TGTGCCTGGAGGGACAGGGGATACGAGCAGTACTTC
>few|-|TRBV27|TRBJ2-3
CASRDGQFSNTDTQYF
TGTGCCAGCAGGGACGGACAGTTCTCTAACACAGATACGCAGTATTTT
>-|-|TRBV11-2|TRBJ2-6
CASRPGSGANGLTF
TGTGCCAGCCGCCCGGGCTCTGGGGCCAACGGCCTGACTTTC
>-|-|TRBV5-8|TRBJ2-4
CASSLRDISAKNSQYF
TGTGCCAGCAGCCTCCGGGATATTTCAGCCAAAAACAGTCAGTACTTC
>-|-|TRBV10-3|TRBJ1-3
CAISADRPSGNTIYF
TGTGCCATCAGTGCCGACAGGCCCTCTGGAAACACCATATATTTT
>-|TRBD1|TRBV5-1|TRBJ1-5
CASSEGGQAPNQPQHF
TGCGCCAGCAGCGAAGGTGGACAGGCCCCCAATCAGCCCCAGCATTTT
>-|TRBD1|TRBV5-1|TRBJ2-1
CASSLDDRGPVSEQFF
TGCGCCAGCAGCTTGGATGACAGGGGGCCGGTCTCGGAACAGTTCTTC
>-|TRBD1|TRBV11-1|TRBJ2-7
CASSSSSGTGFSYEQYF
TGTGCCAGCAGCTCTTCCTCCGGGACAGGTTTTTCATACGAGCAGTACTTC
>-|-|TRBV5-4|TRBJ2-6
CASSLDYSGANVLTF
TGTGCCAGCAGCTTGGATTACTCTGGGGCCAACGTCCTGACTTTC
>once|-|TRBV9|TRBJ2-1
CASSVGRVVNEQFF
TGTGCCAGCAGCGTAGGGCGGGTGGTTAATGAGCAGTTCTTC
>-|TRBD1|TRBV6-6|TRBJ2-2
CASIPWGQGNTRELFF
TGTGCCAGCATCCCGTGGGGACAGGGCAACACCAGGGAGCTGTTTTTT
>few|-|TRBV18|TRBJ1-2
CASSPLPGTNYGYTF
TGTGCCAGCTCACCACTCCCGGGTACCAACTATGGCTACACCTTC
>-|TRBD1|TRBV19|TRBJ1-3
CASRETGERNTIYF
TGTGCCAGTAGGGAGACAGGGGAAAGAAACACCATATATTTT
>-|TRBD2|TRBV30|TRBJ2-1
CAWSPLAGGPREQFF
TGTGCCTGGAGCCCTCTAGCGGGAGGGCCTCGGGAGCAGTTCTTC
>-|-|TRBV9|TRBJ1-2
CASSVVQVGYGYTF
TGTGCCAGCAGCGTAGTCCAGGTTGGCTATGGCTACACCTTC
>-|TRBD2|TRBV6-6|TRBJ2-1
CASSKSGTYNEQFF
TGTGCCAGCAGTAAGAGCGGGACCTACAATGAGCAGTTCTTC
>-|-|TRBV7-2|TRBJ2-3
CASSSPVRDFHTQYF
TGTGCCAGCAGCTCACCGGTCCGGGACTTCCATACGCAGTATTTT
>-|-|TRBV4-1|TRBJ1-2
CASSQAYSTANYGYTF
TGCGCCAGCAGCCAAGCATATTCGACAGCTAACTATGGCTACACCTTC